This is a list of T cell receptor beta chains from one sample in a study of blood T cell repertoires in COVID-19. Here immunoSEQ multiplex PCR was the method, and the copy in TCRdb shows in-frame clones only, minus some. The sample consists of approximately 66,000 clones, around 79% of them appearing once. The sequenced sample was peripheral blood. The receptors derive from a man aged 55 to 70 with acute or convalescent COVID-19. Each CDR3 is given with its conserved first and last residue. The D gene is left open where the match is weak. Expanded clones are given a class, and other clones once, few, many or no size at all.

>15|.|TRBJ2-5|.|TRBV5-4
TGTGCCAGCAGCTCTCCTGGACAAACCCAAGAGACCCAGTACTTC
CASSSPGQTQETQYF
>16|.|TRBJ2-5|.|TRBV3-1/TRBV3-2
TGTGCCAGCAGCCAAGATCTTGGTGGGGGCTTGGAGACCCAGTACTTC
CASSQDLGGGLETQYF
>12|.|TRBJ1-2|.|TRBV28
TGTGCCAGCAGTGTCAGACAGGCTGGCTACACCTTC
CASSVRQAGYTF
>16|TRBD2|TRBJ2-1|.|TRBV5-1
TGCGCCAGCAGCCCCTCACTGACTAGCGGGACTACGTCGCAGTTCTTC
CASSPSLTSGTTSQFF
>15|TRBD2|TRBJ2-7|.|TRBV19
TGTGCCAGTAGTATGGGACTAGCGGGAGAACACGAGCAGTACTTC
CASSMGLAGEHEQYF
>14|.|TRBJ1-5|once|TRBV27
TGTGCCAGCAAAGGGGGGGGTAGGAGTCAGCCCCAGCATTTT
CASKGGGRSQPQHF
>14|.|TRBJ2-5|.|TRBV7-3
TGTGCCAGCAGCCGTGGGGCAGGGGAAGAGACCCAGTACTTC
CASSRGAGEETQYF
>16|.|TRBJ2-1|.|TRBV21-1
TGTGCCAGCAGCAAAGCCAGACAGGGGAAGGGCAATGAGCAGTTCTTC
CASSKARQGKGNEQFF
>16|TRBD2|TRBJ2-5|once|TRBV18
TGTGCCAGCTCAGGGAGGGAGCTGACAGCCAGGGAGACCCAGTACTTC
CASSGRELTARETQYF
>14|.|TRBJ2-1|many|TRBV9
TGTGCCAGCAGCGCGGCCGACGGGTGGGATGAGCAGTTCTTC
CASSAADGWDEQFF
>16|TRBD1|TRBJ2-1|.|TRBV5-1
TGCGCCAGCAGCATACTTCCGGGACAGGGATTCAATGAGCAGTTCTTC
CASSILPGQGFNEQFF
>13|.|TRBJ2-7|few|TRBV7-9
TGTGCCAGCAGCCTAATTGTAGAACCCGTGCAGTACTTC
CASSLIVEPVQYF
>18|TRBD2|TRBJ2-1|.|TRBV2
TGTGCCAGCAGTGAAATGGGTAGCGGGGCCAGCTCCTACAATGAGCAGTTCTTC
CASSEMGSGASSYNEQFF
>13|.|TRBJ2-2|many|TRBV7-2
TGTGCCAGCAGTGTCGACAGAACCGGGGAGCTGTTTTTT
CASSVDRTGELFF
>15|.|TRBJ2-1|.|TRBV13
TGTGCCAGCAGCCTTTACAGGGCCTTCTACAATGAGCAGTTCTTC
CASSLYRAFYNEQFF
>14|.|TRBJ2-2|.|TRBV12-5
TGTGCTAGTGGTTTGGACCACAGGGACGGGGAGCTGTTTTTT
CASGLDHRDGELFF
>14|TRBD1|TRBJ1-1|.|TRBV5-1
TGCGCCAGCAGCCCCGGGACAGGGGTGGATCGAGCTTTCTTT
CASSPGTGVDRAFF
>18|.|TRBJ1-3|.|TRBV4-2
TGTGCCAGCAGCCCGCAGGGATTCGAGATAGTCTCTGGAAACACCATATATTTT
CASSPQGFEIVSGNTIYF
>12|.|TRBJ2-5|.|TRBV30
TGTGCCTGGAGTTCGGGTGGGGAGACCCAGTACTTC
CAWSSGGETQYF
>16|TRBD2|TRBJ2-1|.|TRBV24-1
TGTGCCACCAGTGATTTGATAGCGGGAGGGAGGGATGAGCAGTTCTTC
CATSDLIAGGRDEQFF
>15|.|TRBJ2-2|few|TRBV9
TGTGCCAGCAGCGACGGACAACCGAACACCGGGGAGCTGTTTTTT
CASSDGQPNTGELFF
>14|TRBD1|TRBJ1-3|.|TRBV3-1/TRBV3-2
TGTGCCAGCAGCTTCGCAGGGGGTGATTACACCATATATTTT
CASSFAGGDYTIYF
>11|.|TRBJ2-7|many|TRBV30
TGTGCCTGGAGTTCAGGTGATGAGCAGTACTTC
CAWSSGDEQYF
>16|TRBD2|TRBJ2-3|once|TRBV4-1
TGCGCCAGCAGCCAAGAAACGGGGGGGGCCACAGATACGCAGTATTTT
CASSQETGGATDTQYF
>12|.|TRBJ2-3|.|TRBV18
TGTGCCAGCTCACCTCGAGGAGATACGCAGTATTTT
CASSPRGDTQYF
>16|.|TRBJ2-3|.|TRBV7-9
TGTGCCAGCAGCTTAGCTTCGGGGGGCCGGACAGATACGCAGTATTTT
CASSLASGGRTDTQYF
>15|.|TRBJ1-4|.|TRBV3-1/TRBV3-2
TGTGCCAGCAGCCAAGATTACAGGGTCGAGGAAAAACTGTTTTTT
CASSQDYRVEEKLFF
>16|TRBD2|TRBJ2-1|.|TRBV9
TGTGCCAGCAGCCCCAGGACTAGCGGCACCTACAATGAGCAGTTCTTC
CASSPRTSGTYNEQFF
>12|TRBD1|TRBJ2-7|once|TRBV6-5
TGTGCCAGCCATGACAGGGTCCACGAGCAGTACTTC
CASHDRVHEQYF
>16|.|TRBJ2-3|.|TRBV5-1
TGCGCCAGCAGCTTGCCGCCCGGGGGTAGTGGTGATACGCAGTATTTT
CASSLPPGGSGDTQYF
>16|.|TRBJ1-6|.|TRBV7-3
TGTGCCAGCAGCTTACGGTCGTCAGGGATGGGTTCACCCCTCCACTTT
CASSLRSSGMGSPLHF
>15|.|TRBJ2-2|.|TRBV9
TGTGCCAGCAGCGTAGTCGGGGAGAACACCGGGGAGCTGTTTTTT
CASSVVGENTGELFF
>16|.|TRBJ1-2|.|TRBV6-1
TGTGCCAGCAGTGAAACCCTCATTGACAGTAACTATGGCTACACCTTC
CASSETLIDSNYGYTF
>10|.|TRBJ2-7|.|TRBV28
TGTGCCAGCGAGAGGGACGAGCAGTACTTC
CASERDEQYF
>15|TRBD2|TRBJ2-7|.|TRBV18
TGTGCCAGCCGGACCTTACTAGCGGGAGCCCACGAGCAGTACTTC
CASRTLLAGAHEQYF
>14|TRBD1|TRBJ2-7|.|TRBV10-3
TGTGCCATCAGTGAGTCGACAGGGGGTGTCGAGCAGTACTTC
CAISESTGGVEQYF
>16|TRBD2|TRBJ2-7|.|TRBV13
TGTGCCAGCAGCTACACATTAGCGGGAAGATCCTACGAGCAGTACTTC
CASSYTLAGRSYEQYF
>13|.|TRBJ1-1|many|TRBV30
TGTGCCTGGAAGGGGAGGGAGGTCACTGAAGCTTTCTTT
CAWKGREVTEAFF
>14|TRBD1|TRBJ1-6|few|TRBV9
TGTGCCAGCAGCGGACAGGGGACCAATTCACCCCTCCACTTT
CASSGQGTNSPLHF
>15|.|TRBJ1-4|.|TRBV3-1/TRBV3-2
TGTGCCAGCAGCCAAGAGGGAGGGGCTAATGAAAAACTGTTTTTT
CASSQEGGANEKLFF
>14|.|TRBJ1-2|.|TRBV11-2
TGTGCCAGCAGCCCTGTACCCGGTTCGTATGGCTACACCTTC
CASSPVPGSYGYTF
>11|.|TRBJ2-3|many|TRBV20-1
TGCAGTGCCCAGGAGGTAGATACGCAGTATTTT
CSAQEVDTQYF
>13|.|TRBJ2-1|once|TRBV30
TGTGCCTGGAGTCTCCACGGGAACAATGAGCAGTTCTTC
CAWSLHGNNEQFF
>15|TRBD1|TRBJ2-3|.|TRBV13
TGTGCCAGCAGCTTACGACAGGGCGTAGTAGATACGCAGTATTTT
CASSLRQGVVDTQYF
>12|.|TRBJ2-5|.|TRBV29-1
TGCAGCGCCGGAGATCCAGGGGAGACCCAGTACTTC
CSAGDPGETQYF
>15|TRBD2|TRBJ2-7|.|TRBV27
TGTGCCAGCAAACTAGCGGGAGCCCGATCCTACGAGCAGTACTTC
CASKLAGARSYEQYF
>16|.|TRBJ2-6|once|TRBV7-6
TGTGCCAGCAGCCAACTTGCCGGGGCTGGGGCCAACGTCCTGACTTTC
CASSQLAGAGANVLTF
>14|TRBD1|TRBJ1-2|once|TRBV29-1
TGCAGCGTTGAAAATCTGACAGGGACGGGTGGCTACACCTTC
CSVENLTGTGGYTF
>18|TRBD2|TRBJ2-4|.|TRBV4-1
TGCGCCAGCAGCCAAGAAGGGCTAGCGGGGGGGCATAGAAACATTCAGTACTTC
CASSQEGLAGGHRNIQYF
>12|.|TRBJ1-2|once|TRBV11-2
TGTGCCAGCAGCTTCGGGGGGCGCGGCTACACCTTC
CASSFGGRGYTF
>16|TRBD2|TRBJ2-1|.|TRBV7-9
TGTGCCAGCAGCCTGACTAGCGGGGGGCCCAACAATGAGCAGTTCTTC
CASSLTSGGPNNEQFF
>17|.|TRBJ2-3|.|TRBV7-8
TGTGCCAGCAGCTCCGGGTTTGGGCCACTAGAGACAGATACGCAGTATTTT
CASSSGFGPLETDTQYF